These 23 T cell receptor beta chains were all obtained from the same sample, sequenced in a study of identical twins (dated by TCRdb to 2016 to 2017). The library was built by means of 5' RACE. The run used an Illumina HiSeq 2000. TCRdb passed the public sequencing reads through fastp at Q25 and MiXCR, retaining productive beta sequences. Each CDR3 protein appears once, grouped with its most common genes and DNA. Within this sample are about 660,000 distinct CDR3 sequences, with less than 10% of them counted one time only. 0.75% to 1% of the sample is held by the ten biggest clonotypes. Separately, the same data were catalogued under a study of yellow fever vaccine responses in identical twins.

Specimen: PBMCs. The receptors originated from a woman between 18 and 30 years old in good health.

The chain links TRBV29-1 to TRBJ2-1; D is unclear. The V gene's germline CDR1 is SQVTM and CDR2 ANQGSEA. V lost 4 bases and J 9 bases, leaving 7 bases between the germline ends. CDR3 length: 10 amino acids. This CDR3 reads CSVVDIEQFF. The CDR3 DNA reads as TGCAGCGTTGTTGATATTGAGCAGTTCTTC.

This clonotype was picked up a small number of times. The chain joins TRBV11-2 to TRBJ2-7; possible D gene TRBD1, 6 bases. The germline gives CDR1 SGHAT, CDR2 FQNNGV. With 5 bases removed from V and 4 bases from J, the gap between germline ends came to 15 bases. This CDR3 is 14 amino acids long. The DNA for the CDR3 is TGTGCCAGCAGCCCACTATCAGGGGTGTACGAGCAGTACTTC. This codes for CASSPLSGVYEQYF. Together with reference TRBV11-2 and TRBJ2-7, the CDR3 gives the full variable domain: EAGVAQSPRYKIIEKRQSVAFWCNPISGHATLYWYQQILGQGPKLLIQFQNNGVVDDSQLPKDRFSAERLKGVDSTLKIQPAKLEDSAVYLCASSPLSGVYEQYFGPGTRLTVT.

V is TRBV20-1 and J is TRBJ2-1, with 9 nucleotides matching TRBD1. The V segment lost 6 bases and the J segment 3 bases; nucleotides outside the gene matches: 6. Germline V gene lookup returns CDR1 DFQATT and CDR2 SNEGSKA (reference sequence). This CDR3 has 14 amino acids. The CDR3 DNA reads as TGCAGTGCCACGACAGGGGGGTTCTACAATGAGCAGTTCTTC. Its protein is CSATTGGFYNEQFF.

In its sample, this clonotype was seen many times. J is TRBJ2-2 and V is TRBV2; 8 bases are shared with TRBD1. CDR3 length: 14 residues. The V segment lost 8 bases and the J segment 0 bases; nucleotides outside the gene matches: 2. Germline V lookup: CDR1 SNHLY, CDR2 FYNNEI. CDR3 protein: CASGTGSNTGELFF. Here the CDR3 DNA reads TGTGCCAGCGGGACAGGTTCGAACACCGGGGAGCTGTTTTTT.

The sample holds a few counts of this clonotype. The rearrangement uses TRBV7-9 and TRBJ2-5; D may correspond to TRBD1 or TRBD2 (5 bases each). The CDR3 is 16 residues long. Germline CDR1 is SEHNR and CDR2 is FQNEAQ (reference sequence). Trimming removed 0 bases from V and 0 bases from J, with 11 bases in between. Here the CDR3 reads CASSLAGDGDQETQYF. The CDR3 DNA reads TGTGCCAGCAGCTTAGCGGGGGACGGAGACCAAGAGACCCAGTACTTC.

The sample holds a few counts of this clonotype. The gene calls are TRBV11-1 and TRBJ2-1; 12 nucleotides line up with TRBD2. The germline gives CDR1 SGHAT, CDR2 FQDESV (reference sequence). V was clipped by 5 bases and J by 1 base; unmatched bases: 15. This CDR3 is built from 20 residues. CDR3 amino acids: CASSPRTSGKTRQSYNEQFF. CDR3 nucleotide sequence: TGTGCCAGCAGCCCCCGGACTAGCGGGAAAACACGTCAATCCTACAATGAGCAGTTCTTC.

The chain has TRBV12-3 or TRBV12-4 and TRBJ2-1; TRBD1 aligns across 8 bases. This CDR3 has 14 residues. Germline trimming cut 6 bases from V and 8 bases from J; bases unmatched to any gene: 9. CDR3 sequence: CASRPLDRAHEQFF. CDR3 bases: TGTGCCAGCAGACCCCTGGACAGGGCACATGAGCAGTTCTTC.

This clonotype has a handful of counts. The chain combines TRBV5-6 with TRBJ1-2; D remains ambiguous. Per the germline V gene, CDR1 is SGHDT and CDR2 is YYEEEE. This CDR3 contains 12 residues. Trimming took off 7 bases at V and 2 bases at J, with 9 bases between the two ends. CDR3 loop: CASFRINYGYTF. The CDR3 DNA sequence: TGTGCCAGCTTTCGGATCAACTATGGCTACACCTTC.

This rearrangement joins TRBV4-2 to TRBJ2-7; D possibly uses TRBD1 or TRBD2 (5 bases each). CDR3 length: 17 amino acids. V was cut by 3 bases and J by 2 bases, with 20 bases left in between. The germline gives CDR1 LGHNA, CDR2 YNFKEQ. This chain's CDR3 is CASSHLNGEGPTYEQYF. The DNA for the CDR3 is TGTGCCAGCAGCCACCTCAACGGAGAGGGGCCGACCTACGAGCAGTACTTC.

The table lists this clonotype with a few counts. V usage is TRBV9 and J usage is TRBJ2-3; perhaps D is TRBD1 or TRBD2 (5 bases each). Trimming took 4 bases from V and 8 from J, leaving 11 bases between them. The CDR3 is 12 residues long. Germline CDR1 reads SGDLS; CDR2 reads YYNGEE. The DNA for the CDR3 is TGTGCCAGCAGCCCTCAGAGGGGTACGCAGTATTTT. Its translation is CASSPQRGTQYF.

This chain uses TRBV18 with TRBJ2-1; 11 bases match TRBD2. The trim removed 4 bases at V and 8 bases at J, leaving 4 bases unmatched. CDR3 length equals 14 residues. Germline CDR1 reads KGHSH; CDR2 reads LQKENI. The CDR3 sequence is CASSLTSGEYEQFF. The CDR3 DNA follows: TGTGCCAGCTCACTGACTAGCGGGGAGTATGAGCAGTTCTTC.

This clonotype was recorded a few times. V is TRBV6-2 or TRBV6-3 and J is TRBJ2-1, with TRBD2 matching 12 bases. The trim removed 7 bases at V and 8 bases at J, leaving 18 bases unmatched. Germline assignment: CDR1 MNHEY and CDR2 SVGEGT. The CDR3 is made up of 18 amino acids. CDR3 region: CASNSYRASGRGLDEQFF. Written as DNA, the CDR3 is TGTGCCAGCAATTCATATAGGGCTAGCGGGAGGGGCTTGGATGAGCAGTTCTTC.

This chain uses TRBV7-9 with TRBJ2-1, with D possibly TRBD2 on 6 matching bases. The CDR3 totals 13 residues. Looked up from germline, CDR1 is SEHNR and CDR2 is FQNEAQ (reference sequence). V dropped 5 bases and J dropped 6 bases, with 11 bases sitting between them. The CDR3 nucleotides are TGTGCCAGCAGCGGGGCGGGAAGCAATGAGCAGTTCTTC. Translated, it gives CASSGAGSNEQFF.

This clonotype occurred a few times. The chain joins TRBV7-2 to TRBJ2-5, with D hard to call. This CDR3 is 16 amino acids long. V was trimmed by 4 bases and J by 5 bases, leaving 20 bases between them. CDR1 SGHTA and CDR2 FQGNSA come from the germline V gene. The CDR3 is CASSSYPRLRAETQYF. CDR3 DNA sequence: TGTGCCAGCAGCTCGTACCCTCGGTTAAGGGCGGAGACCCAGTACTTC.

This clonotype was picked up many times. The chain links TRBV29-1 to TRBJ2-1, with 7 bases matching TRBD1. The germline V gene has CDR1 SQVTM and CDR2 ANQGSEA. The CDR3 is made up of 14 amino acids. J gave up 4 bases and V 6 bases, and 9 bases lay outside the gene matches. The CDR3 spells CSVDRVSGYNEQFF. CDR3 bases: TGCAGCGTAGACAGGGTGTCCGGTTACAATGAGCAGTTCTTC.

This clonotype was seen a few times. This chain uses TRBV6-1 with TRBJ2-7, with TRBD2 identical over 10 bases. Germline-derived CDR1 and CDR2 are MNHNS and SASEGT. The CDR3 covers 13 residues. The V gene end was trimmed by 7 bases and the J gene end by 2 bases; junction bases not matched to a gene: 2. CDR3 bases: TGTGCCAGCAACCTAGCGGGGGCCTACGAGCAGTACTTC. This encodes CASNLAGAYEQYF.

This clonotype was seen at least ten times. The chain combines TRBV12-3 or TRBV12-4 with TRBJ2-7, with a tentative D call TRBD1 (6 bases). The CDR3 sequence is 13 residues long. Deletions cut 6 bases from V and 2 bases from J, with 11 bases between. The CDR3 coding sequence is TGTGCCAGCAGACAGGGTAGTACCTACGAGCAGTACTTC. Its translation: CASRQGSTYEQYF.

This clonotype was seen at least ten times. The V and J genes are TRBV20-1 and TRBJ1-1; D gene ambiguous. The germline V gene has CDR1 DFQATT and CDR2 SNEGSKA (reference sequence). Trimming shortened V by 3 bases and J by 5 bases, and 10 bases separated the two germline ends. The CDR3 totals 12 residues. CDR3 loop: CSASKGETEAFF. CDR3 bases: TGCAGTGCTAGTAAGGGAGAGACTGAAGCTTTCTTT.

This clonotype was seen a few times. The V call is TRBV5-1, the J call TRBJ2-1; D is perhaps TRBD1 (6 bases). The length of the CDR3 is 14 residues. The ends were cut back, 0 bases at V and 7 bases at J, with 11 bases in the middle. Germline values: CDR1 SGHRS, CDR2 YFSETQ. CDR3: CASSLGGLRNEQFF. The CDR3 DNA follows: TGCGCCAGCAGCTTGGGGGGGCTAAGGAATGAGCAGTTCTTC.

In its sample, this clonotype was seen a few times. V gene TRBV12-3 or TRBV12-4 combines with J gene TRBJ1-5, with a possible D match to TRBD1 (5 bases). The CDR3 has 16 amino acids. V was pared by 3 bases and J by 1 base, with 13 bases between. Here the CDR3 DNA reads TGTGCCAGCAGTTTCCATAGGGGTGTAAGCAATCAGCCCCAGCATTTT. Its translation is CASSFHRGVSNQPQHF.

This clonotype was seen repeatedly, ten times or more. This sequence joins TRBV28 and TRBJ2-1, with TRBD2 identical over 8 bases. This CDR3 has 13 amino acids. Germline loops: CDR1 MDHEN, CDR2 SYDVKM. Trimming cost V 8 bases and J 10 bases; bases outside gene matches: 10. CDR3 amino acids: CASRGREVNEQFF. Written as DNA, the CDR3 is TGTGCCAGCCGGGGGCGGGAGGTCAACGAGCAGTTCTTC.

This clonotype was counted ten times or more. The chain is built from TRBV20-1 and TRBJ2-7, with 16 positions matching TRBD2. Germline V gives CDR1 DFQATT, CDR2 SNEGSKA (reference sequence). The CDR3 spans 16 residues. V was pared by 1 base and J by 2 bases, with 2 bases of the junction left unmatched. CDR3 bases: TGCAGTGCTAGAGTGGGGACTAGCGGGAGGGCCTACGAGCAGTACTTC. Its translation: CSARVGTSGRAYEQYF.

This clonotype was seen ten or more times. V usage is TRBV3-1 and J usage is TRBJ2-2, with 9 bases aligning to TRBD2. Germline lookup yields CDR1 LGHDT and CDR2 YNNKEL (reference sequence). The CDR3 is 17 residues long. Trimming at V came to 0 bases and at J to 7 bases, leaving 9 bases not matched to a gene. The CDR3: CASSQDRSGRIHGELFF. For the CDR3, the DNA is TGTGCCAGCAGCCAAGATCGGAGCGGGAGGATCCACGGGGAGCTGTTTTTT.